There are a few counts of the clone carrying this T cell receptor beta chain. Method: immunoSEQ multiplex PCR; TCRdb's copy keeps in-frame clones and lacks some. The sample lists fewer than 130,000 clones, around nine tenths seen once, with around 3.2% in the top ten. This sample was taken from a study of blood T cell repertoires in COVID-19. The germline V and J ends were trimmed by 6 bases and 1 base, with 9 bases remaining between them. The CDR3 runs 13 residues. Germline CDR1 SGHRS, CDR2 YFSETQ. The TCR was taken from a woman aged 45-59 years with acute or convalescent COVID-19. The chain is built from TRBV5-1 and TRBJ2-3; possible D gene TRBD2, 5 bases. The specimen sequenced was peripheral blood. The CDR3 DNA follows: TGCGCCAGCAAATTTAGCGGCACAGATACGCAGTATTTT. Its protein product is CASKFSGTDTQYF.